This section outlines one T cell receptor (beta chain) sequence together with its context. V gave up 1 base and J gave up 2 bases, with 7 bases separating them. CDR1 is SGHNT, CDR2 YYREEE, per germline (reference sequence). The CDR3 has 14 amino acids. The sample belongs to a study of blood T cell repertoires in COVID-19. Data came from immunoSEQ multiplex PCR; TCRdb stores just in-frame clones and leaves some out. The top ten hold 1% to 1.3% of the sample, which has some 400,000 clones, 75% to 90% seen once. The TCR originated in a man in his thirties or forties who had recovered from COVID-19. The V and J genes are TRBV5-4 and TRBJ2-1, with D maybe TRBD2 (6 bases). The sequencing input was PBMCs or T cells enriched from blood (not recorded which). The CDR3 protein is CASSLPGAYNEQFF. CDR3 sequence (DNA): TGTGCCAGCAGCTTGCCGGGGGCCTACAATGAGCAGTTCTTC.